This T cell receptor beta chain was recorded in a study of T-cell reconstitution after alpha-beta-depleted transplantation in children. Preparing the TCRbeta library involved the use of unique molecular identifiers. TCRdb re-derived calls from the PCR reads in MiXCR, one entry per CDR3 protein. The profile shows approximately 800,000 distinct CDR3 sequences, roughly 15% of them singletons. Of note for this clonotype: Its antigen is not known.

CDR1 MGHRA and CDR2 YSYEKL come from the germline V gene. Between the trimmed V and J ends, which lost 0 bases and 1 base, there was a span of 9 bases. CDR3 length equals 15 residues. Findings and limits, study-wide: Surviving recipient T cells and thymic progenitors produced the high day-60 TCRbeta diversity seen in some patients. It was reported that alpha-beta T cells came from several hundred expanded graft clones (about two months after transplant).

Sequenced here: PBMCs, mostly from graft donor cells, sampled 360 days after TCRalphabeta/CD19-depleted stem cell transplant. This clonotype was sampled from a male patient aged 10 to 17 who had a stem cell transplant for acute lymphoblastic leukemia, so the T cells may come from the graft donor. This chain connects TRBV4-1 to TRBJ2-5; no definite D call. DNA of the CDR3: TGCGCCAGCAGCCAAGAAGGCAGGCCCCAAGAGACCCAGTACTTC. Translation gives CASSQEGRPQETQYF.